The rows below give T cell receptor beta chains drawn from one sample of a study of cytomegalovirus exposure and HLA in healthy donors. Sequenced by immunoSEQ multiplex PCR; TCRdb stores in-frame clones only, minus some. Of around 180,000 clones listed, 84% are singletons. Material for sequencing was PBMCs. The source is a boy under 18 in good health and CMV-seronegative. Each CDR3 is given without its conserved first and last residue. For some rows the clone size is stated as once, few or many, or as a class when expanded; others skip it.

clone size	V gene	J gene	CDR3 protein
.	TRBV20-1	TRBJ2-1	SARFNEQF
few	TRBV5-1	TRBJ2-1	ASSLIERNEQF
.	TRBV9	TRBJ1-2	ASSSTGGDYGYT
.	TRBV19	TRBJ2-7	ASRPGTYEQY
.	TRBV5-1	TRBJ2-1	ASSLPWRASSYNEQF
.	TRBV15	TRBJ2-1	ATSTLAGVSQRRNEQF
.	TRBV29-1	TRBJ2-1	SAARGTGDNEQF
.	TRBV11-3	TRBJ2-5	ASSGGFEETQY
.	TRBV5-4	TRBJ2-1	ASDLHIAGVPYNEQF
.	TRBV10-3	TRBJ2-7	AISTSGSSRGYEQY
.	TRBV19	TRBJ2-3	ASTASGGTDTQY
.	TRBV5-1	TRBJ2-2	ASSLAVPSPGELF
.	TRBV2	TRBJ1-2	ASRTRDGYT
.	TRBV15	TRBJ2-1	ATSREIVVAGNGNEQF
.	TRBV4-3	TRBJ1-5	ASSQGQSNQPQH
.	TRBV28	TRBJ2-7	ASSSPREQY
.	TRBV6-5	TRBJ1-1	ASSRGHPNTEAF
once	TRBV7-3	TRBJ2-7	ASSLGGRDYEQY
.	TRBV25-1	TRBJ1-4	ASSEGVRGSEKLF
.	TRBV30	TRBJ1-1	AWSVGLGAAINTEAF
.	TRBV29-1	TRBJ1-1	SSQGVGTEAF
.	TRBV4-3	TRBJ1-2	ASSHRSGDYGYT
once	TRBV9	TRBJ2-6	ASSGHSGANVLT
.	TRBV6-6	TRBJ1-6	ASSYYRDTLH
.	TRBV4-3	TRBJ2-1	ASSRRTGMLSYNEQF
few	TRBV2	TRBJ1-4	ASSTRVEKLF
.	TRBV28	TRBJ2-1	ASLTGTHTSPNEQF
once	TRBV9	TRBJ1-2	ASSAKTGPGASGYT
.	TRBV27	TRBJ1-5	ASGNRGREPQH
.	TRBV6-5	TRBJ1-1	ASSSVRGTGGTEAF
once	TRBV6-1	TRBJ2-7	ASSVLLAGFYEQY
.	TRBV28	TRBJ2-7	ASGTYEQY
.	TRBV5-4	TRBJ2-7	ASSFGTGGREQY
.	TRBV6-5	TRBJ2-7	ASRSHNGGVN
.	TRBV2	TRBJ2-1	ASSVRQGNEQF
.	TRBV2	TRBJ2-1	ASSERGTAAF
.	TRBV30	TRBJ2-7	AWSVQADYEQY
.	TRBV5-1	TRBJ2-7	ASSLAWNEQY
few	TRBV30	TRBJ2-7	AWSHPGRGYEQY
.	TRBV28	TRBJ1-2	ASRTGAGYT
once	TRBV19	TRBJ2-5	ASSIMGQGETQY
.	TRBV27	TRBJ2-7	ASSRASYEQY
.	TRBV7-2	TRBJ1-1	ASSLVGQGLMNTEAF
once	TRBV7-3	TRBJ2-7	ASSSRQNYEQY
.	TRBV25-1	TRBJ2-1	ASRRDSALWGEQF
.	TRBV5-4	TRBJ2-3	ASSFGGADTQY
.	TRBV28	TRBJ2-7	ASSFGGTGQYEQY
.	TRBV6-5	TRBJ2-5	ASSYTGGGETQY
.	TRBV27	TRBJ2-7	ASSPRDRGPYEQY
.	TRBV27	TRBJ2-1	ASSLPGLASEQF
.	TRBV19	TRBJ1-5	ASSARSSDQPQH
.	TRBV9	TRBJ2-2	ASSVAGGGLTGELF
once	TRBV7-8	TRBJ1-1	ASSLELGGLNTEAF
.	TRBV7-3	TRBJ2-2	ASSWTSGSPGELF
.	TRBV7-8	TRBJ2-7	ASRDNSYEQY
few	TRBV5-1	TRBJ1-1	ASSLASGVNTEAF
.	TRBV7-6	TRBJ2-5	ASSLKASSGLETQY
.	TRBV29-1	TRBJ2-7	SVSRRDRGRGEQY
.	TRBV5-5	TRBJ2-7	ASTRTLLTYEQY